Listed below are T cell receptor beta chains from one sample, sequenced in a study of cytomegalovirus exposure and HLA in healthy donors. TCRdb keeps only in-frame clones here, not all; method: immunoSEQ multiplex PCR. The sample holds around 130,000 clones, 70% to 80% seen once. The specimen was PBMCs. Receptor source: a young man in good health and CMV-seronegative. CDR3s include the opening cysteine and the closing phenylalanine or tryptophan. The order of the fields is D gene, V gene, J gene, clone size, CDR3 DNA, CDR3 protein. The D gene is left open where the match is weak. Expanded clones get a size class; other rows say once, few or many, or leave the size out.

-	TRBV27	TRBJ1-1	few	TGTGCCAGCAGTTCCCACAGGAATGAAGCTTTCTTT	CASSSHRNEAFF
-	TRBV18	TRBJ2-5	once	TGTGCCAGCTCACCATTCGGCCAGGCAGAGACCCAGTACTTC	CASSPFGQAETQYF
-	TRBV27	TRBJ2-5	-	TGTGCCAGCAGTTTAAACCCCGGTGGGACCCAGTACTTC	CASSLNPGGTQYF
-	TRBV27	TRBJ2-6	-	TGTGCCAGCAGTCTTCTGAGAGGACAAGGGGCCAACGTCCTGACTTTC	CASSLLRGQGANVLTF
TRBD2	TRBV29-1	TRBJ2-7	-	TGCAGCGGGGCCGGGACTAGCGGAAACTACGAGCAGTACTTC	CSGAGTSGNYEQYF
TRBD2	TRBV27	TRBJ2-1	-	TGTGCCAGCAGTACTAGCGGGAGGGCCCATGAGCAGTTCTTC	CASSTSGRAHEQFF
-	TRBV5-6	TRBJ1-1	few	TGTGCCAGCACCACCACACCCGGGGGTGGAGCTTTCTTT	CASTTTPGGGAFF
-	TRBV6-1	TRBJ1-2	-	TGTGCCAGCAGTGAAGCGGGGGCCAGCCAACGGGGTGGCTACACCTTC	CASSEAGASQRGGYTF
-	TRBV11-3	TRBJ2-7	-	TGTGCCAGCAGCTTAGAAGCCGGGGTTACCCACGAGCAGTACTTC	CASSLEAGVTHEQYF
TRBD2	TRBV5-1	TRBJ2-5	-	TGCGCCAGCAGCCCTGGGACTACCCTCGGGGAGACCCAGTACTTC	CASSPGTTLGETQYF
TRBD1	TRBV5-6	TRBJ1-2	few	TGTGCCAGCAGCTTACTCTGGGACAGGGGGCGCGGAGGGAACTACACCTTC	CASSLLWDRGRGGNYTF
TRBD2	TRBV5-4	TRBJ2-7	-	TGTGCCAGCAGCAATAGGGATAGCGGGGGGTCCTACGAGCAGTACTTC	CASSNRDSGGSYEQYF
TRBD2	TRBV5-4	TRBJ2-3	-	TGTGCCAGCAGCTTGAGGCTAGCGGGAGAGACAGATACGCAGTATTTT	CASSLRLAGETDTQYF
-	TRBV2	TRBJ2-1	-	TGTGCCAGCATGGTGCCAAGCGGTTACAATGAGCAGTTCTTC	CASMVPSGYNEQFF
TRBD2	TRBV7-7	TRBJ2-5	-	TGTGCTAGCAGCTCCACTGGGACTAGCGGGGACAGGGTGGAGACCCAGTACTTC	CASSSTGTSGDRVETQYF
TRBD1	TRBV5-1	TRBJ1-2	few	TGCGCCAGCAGCACGGGACAGGCGAACGGCTACACCTTC	CASSTGQANGYTF
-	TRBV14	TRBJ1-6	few	TGTGCCAGCAGCCAAGATTTGGGGATCCGGGATGTGAATTCACCCCTCCACTTT	CASSQDLGIRDVNSPLHF
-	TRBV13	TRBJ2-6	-	TGTGCCAGCAGCGTCCAACAGGGTTCTGGGGCCAACGTCCTGACTTTC	CASSVQQGSGANVLTF
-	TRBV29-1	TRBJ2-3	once	TGCAGCGTTGTAGACAGTCCGATCACAGATACGCAGTATTTT	CSVVDSPITDTQYF
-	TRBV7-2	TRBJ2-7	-	TGTGCCAGCAGCCGTACAGGGCAGGGGGGATCGGGCGAGCAGTACTTC	CASSRTGQGGSGEQYF
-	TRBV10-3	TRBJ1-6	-	TGTGCCATCAGGGGGGGGCAGGCACCCCTCCACTTT	CAIRGGQAPLHF
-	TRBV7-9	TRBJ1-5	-	TGTGCCAGCAGCCGGGACTTAGATCAGCCCCAGCATTTT	CASSRDLDQPQHF
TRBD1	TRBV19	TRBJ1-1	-	TGTGCCAGTCAAGACAGGGGTATCTCTGAAGCTTTCTTT	CASQDRGISEAFF
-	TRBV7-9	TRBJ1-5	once	TGTGCCAGCAGCTTATCTGACAGTCGGCAGCCCCAGCATTTT	CASSLSDSRQPQHF
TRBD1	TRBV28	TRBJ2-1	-	TGTGCCAGCAGACGGGACAGCAATGAGCAGTTCTTC	CASRRDSNEQFF
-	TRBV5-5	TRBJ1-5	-	TGTGCCAGCAGCCGCGGGACTATCAATCAGCCCCAGCATTTT	CASSRGTINQPQHF
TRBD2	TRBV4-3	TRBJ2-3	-	TGCGCCAGCAGCTCGCGGACTAGCGGGAGTGGCACAGATACGCAGTATTTT	CASSSRTSGSGTDTQYF
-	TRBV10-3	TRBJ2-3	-	TGTGCCATCAGTGAGTCAATAGACACCGTCGTAGATACGCAGTATTTT	CAISESIDTVVDTQYF
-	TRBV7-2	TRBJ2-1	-	TGTGCCAGCAGCTTAAGACGGGTTGAGCAGTTCTTC	CASSLRRVEQFF
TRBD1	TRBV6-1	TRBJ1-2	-	TGTGCCAGCAGTGATACAGGACAGGGGATCTATGGCTACACCTTC	CASSDTGQGIYGYTF
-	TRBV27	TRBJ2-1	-	TGTGCCAGCAGTTTGCAACAGGGCGGTGAGCAGTTCTTC	CASSLQQGGEQFF
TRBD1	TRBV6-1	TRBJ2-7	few	TGTGCCAGCAGTCGTACAGGGGAATCCTACGAGCAGTACTTC	CASSRTGESYEQYF
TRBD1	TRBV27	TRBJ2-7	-	TGTGCCAGCAGACCCAGGACAGGGGAGTACTACGAGCAGTACTTC	CASRPRTGEYYEQYF
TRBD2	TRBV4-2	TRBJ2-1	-	TGTGCCAGCAGCCAAGATTTCAGCGGGAGTGTGTCCTACAATGAGCAGTTCTTC	CASSQDFSGSVSYNEQFF
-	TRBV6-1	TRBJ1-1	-	TGTGCCAGCAGTGCACAGGGCGAAACTGAAGCTTTCTTT	CASSAQGETEAFF
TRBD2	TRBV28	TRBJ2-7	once	TGTGCCAGCAGTTTAAGACTAGCGGGGGGACCCTACGAGCAGTACTTC	CASSLRLAGGPYEQYF
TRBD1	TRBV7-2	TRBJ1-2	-	TGTGCCAGCAGCGTCCGGACAGGGCTACTTAACTATGGCTACACCTTC	CASSVRTGLLNYGYTF
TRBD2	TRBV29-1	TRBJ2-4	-	TGCAGCGTTGTTCTTCGGGGGACGGGGGGGTTAGCCAAAAACATTCAGTACTTC	CSVVLRGTGGLAKNIQYF
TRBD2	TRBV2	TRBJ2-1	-	TGTGCCAGCACAGGGACTAGCGGGAGAAACAATGAGCAGTTCTTC	CASTGTSGRNNEQFF
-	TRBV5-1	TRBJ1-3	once	TGCGCCAGCAGCTTGGCCGGGGGGCGGACTGGAAACACCATATATTTT	CASSLAGGRTGNTIYF
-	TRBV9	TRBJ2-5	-	TGTGCCAGCAGCGTAGGGAGGGACAGAAGACAAGAGACCCAGTACTTC	CASSVGRDRRQETQYF
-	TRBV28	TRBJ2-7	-	TGTGCCAGCAGTTTAGCGGAGGGGTTTTACGAGCAGTACTTC	CASSLAEGFYEQYF
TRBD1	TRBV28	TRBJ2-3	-	TGTGCCAGCAGTCCTCCGACAGGGTCGTTAGATACGCAGTATTTT	CASSPPTGSLDTQYF